These T cell receptor beta chains were read from a single sample in a study of CD8 T cells in ankylosing spondylitis. TCRdb re-called the 5' RACE reads through MiXCR, storing one row per CDR3 protein. The sample lists 200,000 to 300,000 distinct CDR3 sequences, around 10% occurring once. What was sequenced was blood, either unsorted or a sorted T cell fraction (not recorded which). The source is a male donor with ankylosing spondylitis or in good health (not recorded which). CDR3s include the opening cysteine and the closing phenylalanine or tryptophan. D genes are given only for firm matches. For some rows the clone size is stated as once, few or many, or as a class when expanded; others skip it.

>.|.|TRBJ2-3|TRBV7-7
TGTGCCAGCAGCTCCGGGGTAGCGGCAGATACGCAGTATTTT
CASSSGVAADTQYF
>many|.|TRBJ2-1|TRBV12-3/TRBV12-4
TGTGCCAGCAGTTTGAGTAAGCAGTTCTTC
CASSLSKQFF
>.|.|TRBJ1-2|TRBV19
TGTGCCAGTAGTCCGACAGCGCTATATGGCTACACCTTC
CASSPTALYGYTF
>.|.|TRBJ1-2|TRBV29-1
TGCAGCGTTGTCGGCGGCCAGGGGTTTGATGGCTACACCTTC
CSVVGGQGFDGYTF
>many|.|TRBJ1-6|TRBV12-3/TRBV12-4
TGTGCCAGCAGTCCACAGGGTTCACCCCTCCACTTT
CASSPQGSPLHF
>.|TRBD2|TRBJ2-5|TRBV28
TGTGCCAGCAAACCTAGCGGGAGTGGAGAGACCCAGTGCTTC
CASKPSGSGETQCF
>many|TRBD1|TRBJ2-1|TRBV20-1
TGCAGTGTTCCGGGACAGGGCGGCAATGAGCAGTTCTTC
CSVPGQGGNEQFF
>many|TRBD1|TRBJ2-3|TRBV6-5
TGTGCCAGCAGTTACTCGACAGGGTTTCGCACAGATACGCAGTATTTT
CASSYSTGFRTDTQYF
>.|.|TRBJ2-7|TRBV5-1
TGCGCCAGCAGCGAAAGGACAGCGTACGAGCAGTACTTC
CASSERTAYEQYF
>many|TRBD1|TRBJ2-1|TRBV5-1
TGCGCCAGCAGAGAAACAGGGGGCTCGGATGAGCAGTTCTTC
CASRETGGSDEQFF
>.|TRBD2|TRBJ2-1|TRBV28
TGTGCCAGCAGTCTCCCGGGGGGTGAGCAGTTCTTC
CASSLPGGEQFF
>many|.|TRBJ2-4|TRBV6-4
TGTGCCAGCAGTGACTCGGGAGGCGGGGACATTCAGTACTTC
CASSDSGGGDIQYF
>many|.|TRBJ1-3|TRBV21-1
TGTGCCAGCAGCAAAGCGTCACCCTCTGGAAACACCATATATTTT
CASSKASPSGNTIYF
>many|TRBD1|TRBJ2-1|TRBV7-2
TGTGCCAGCAGCCCCGGACAGGGGAAAGGGTATGAGCAGTTCTTC
CASSPGQGKGYEQFF
>many|.|TRBJ2-1|TRBV10-3
TGTGCCATCAGTGGCAACAGGGGAGGGTCCTACAATGAGCAGTTCTTC
CAISGNRGGSYNEQFF
>.|TRBD1|TRBJ2-3|TRBV20-1
TGCAGTGCAGGGGGCCTTGGCACAGATACGCAGTATTTT
CSAGGLGTDTQYF
>many|.|TRBJ2-5|TRBV2
TGTGCCAGCAGTGAAGAAACATTTGTAGAGACCCAGTACTTC
CASSEETFVETQYF
>many|TRBD1|TRBJ2-2|TRBV10-3
TGTGCCATCAGTGACCCGGGACAGGGGTACACCGGGGAGCTGTTTTTT
CAISDPGQGYTGELFF
>.|.|TRBJ2-1|TRBV13
TGTGCCAGCAGCCTGCCTACTAGCTACGGGGCCTACAATGAGCAGTTCTTC
CASSLPTSYGAYNEQFF
>.|.|TRBJ1-2|TRBV7-9
TGTGCCAGCAGCTTAGTCAGGACGGACTATGGCTACACCTTC
CASSLVRTDYGYTF
>.|.|TRBJ2-1|TRBV30
TGTGCCTGGTCTGGGGTTGGTAGCCCGATATACAATGAGCAGTTCTTC
CAWSGVGSPIYNEQFF
>many|.|TRBJ2-4|TRBV5-1
TGCGCCAGCAGCGATAAGCCTACGGGAGCCAAAAACATTCAGTACTTC
CASSDKPTGAKNIQYF
>many|TRBD2|TRBJ2-3|TRBV20-1
TGCAGTGCTAGAGATGTAGCGGGAGTGAGCCTCGGCACAGATACGCAGTATTTT
CSARDVAGVSLGTDTQYF
>few|.|TRBJ2-3|TRBV2
TGTGCCAGCAGCGGAGACAGCGATAACACAGATACGCAGTATTTT
CASSGDSDNTDTQYF
>many|.|TRBJ2-1|TRBV9
TGTGCCAGCAGCGTAGTGGGGTTATCCTACAATGAGCAGTTCTTC
CASSVVGLSYNEQFF
>few|.|TRBJ2-4|TRBV11-2
TGTGCCAGCAGCCTTAGATTGGGTGCCGAGGGCGGAAACATTCAGTACTTC
CASSLRLGAEGGNIQYF
>few|TRBD2|TRBJ2-1|TRBV14
TGTGCCAGCAGCCGCGGACTAGCGGGGGCTAATGAGCAGTTCTTC
CASSRGLAGANEQFF
>.|.|TRBJ2-5|TRBV7-2
TGTGCCAGCAGCTTACCGGGTGTAGGGGGAAAAGAAGAGACCCAGTACTTC
CASSLPGVGGKEETQYF